This TCR beta chain was profiled in a study of T cell responses to AZD1222 COVID-19 vaccine. Overall study findings and caveats: As reported, nearly half of all spike-specific TCRs target variant regions that are unmutated. Only after the peak T cell response were repertoires sampled. Seropositive AZD1222 recipients at baseline numbered only six or seven. Among the donors, most were white British and more were female, and clonal diversity was possibly underestimated.

Some clones are missing from TCRdb's copy, which holds only in-frame ones; the method was immunoSEQ multiplex PCR. Among around 95,000 clones, over 75% were seen once, and the ten largest hold around 3%. Note on this clone: The antigen is not known.

Trimming pared 2 bases from V and 4 bases from J, leaving 12 bases between. CDR1 and CDR2 from the germline V gene are GTSNPN and SVGIG (reference sequence). The CDR3 runs to 15 residues. V is TRBV30 and J is TRBJ1-6, with D hard to call. The TCR was taken from an adult in good health. The sample consisted of peripheral blood, taken on day 0 of AZD1222 vaccination. DNA for the CDR3: TGTGCCTGGAGTTATACCGGGATATATAATTCACCCCTCCACTTT. As protein: CAWSYTGIYNSPLHF.